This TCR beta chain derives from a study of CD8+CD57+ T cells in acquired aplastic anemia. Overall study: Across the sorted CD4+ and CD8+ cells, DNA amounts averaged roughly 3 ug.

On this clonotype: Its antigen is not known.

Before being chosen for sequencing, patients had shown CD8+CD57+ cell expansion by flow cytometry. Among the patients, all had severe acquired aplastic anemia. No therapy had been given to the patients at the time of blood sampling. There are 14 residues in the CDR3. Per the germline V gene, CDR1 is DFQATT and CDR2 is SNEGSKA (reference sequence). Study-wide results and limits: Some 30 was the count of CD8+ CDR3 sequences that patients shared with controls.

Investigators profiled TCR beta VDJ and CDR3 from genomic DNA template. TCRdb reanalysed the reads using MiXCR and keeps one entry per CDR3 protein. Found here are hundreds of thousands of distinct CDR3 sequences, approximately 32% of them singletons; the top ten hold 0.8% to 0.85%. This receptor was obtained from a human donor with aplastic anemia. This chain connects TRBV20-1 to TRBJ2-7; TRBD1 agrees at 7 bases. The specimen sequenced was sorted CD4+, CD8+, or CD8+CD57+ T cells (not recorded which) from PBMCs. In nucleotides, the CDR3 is TGCAGGGCTGGTTACAGGGGACCTTTGGAAGAGCAGTACTTC. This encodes CRAGYRGPLEEQYF.